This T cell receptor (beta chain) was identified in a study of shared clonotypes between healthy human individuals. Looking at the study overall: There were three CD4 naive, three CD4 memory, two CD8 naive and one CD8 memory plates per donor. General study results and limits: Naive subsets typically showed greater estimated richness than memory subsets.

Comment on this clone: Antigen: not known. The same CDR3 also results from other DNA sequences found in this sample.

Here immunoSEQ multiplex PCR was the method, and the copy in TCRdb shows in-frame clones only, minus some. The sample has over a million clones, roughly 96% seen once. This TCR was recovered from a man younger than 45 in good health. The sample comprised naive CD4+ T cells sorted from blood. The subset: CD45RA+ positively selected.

The CDR3 loop is CASSPGLAGVYYEQYF. CDR3 DNA sequence: TGCGCCAGCAGCCCAGGACTAGCGGGAGTATACTACGAGCAGTACTTC. The V call is TRBV5-1, the J call TRBJ2-7, with 13 bases identical to TRBD2. Germline CDR1 SGHRS, CDR2 YFSETQ. The CDR3 spans 16 residues. Germline trimming cut 4 bases from V and 3 bases from J; bases unmatched to any gene: 7.